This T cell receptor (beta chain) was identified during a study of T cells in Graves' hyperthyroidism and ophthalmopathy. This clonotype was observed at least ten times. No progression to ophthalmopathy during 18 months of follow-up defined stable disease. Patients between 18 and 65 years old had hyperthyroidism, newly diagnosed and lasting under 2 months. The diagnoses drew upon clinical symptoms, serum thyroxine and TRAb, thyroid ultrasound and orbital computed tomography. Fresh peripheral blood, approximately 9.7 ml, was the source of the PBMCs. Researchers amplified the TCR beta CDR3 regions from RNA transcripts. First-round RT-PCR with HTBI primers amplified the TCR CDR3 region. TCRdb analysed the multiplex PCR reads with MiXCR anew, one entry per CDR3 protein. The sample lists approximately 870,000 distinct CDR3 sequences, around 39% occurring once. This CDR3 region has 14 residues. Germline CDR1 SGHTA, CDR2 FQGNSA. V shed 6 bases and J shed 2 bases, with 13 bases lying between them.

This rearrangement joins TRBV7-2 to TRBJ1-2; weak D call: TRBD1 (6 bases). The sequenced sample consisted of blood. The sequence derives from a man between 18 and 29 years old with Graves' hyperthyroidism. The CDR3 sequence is CASRSRGLNYGYTF. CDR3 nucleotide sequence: TGTGCCAGCAGATCCAGGGGCTTGAACTATGGCTACACCTTC.